This TCR beta chain was retrieved from a study of cytomegalovirus exposure and HLA in healthy donors. Researchers ran the PCR with 60 Vbeta and 13 Jbeta primers. Sequencing was performed with immunoSEQ multiplex PCR; in TCRdb, only in-frame clones are kept and a portion is missing. The table lists around 140,000 clones, about three quarters of them singletons. CDR3 length: 16 amino acids. CDR1 is KGHSH, CDR2 LQKENI, per germline. V shed 2 bases, J shed 6 bases, and the junction held 12 bases outside the gene matches. The clonotype originates from a woman under 30 in good health and CMV-seronegative. J is TRBJ1-2 and V is TRBV18; 7 nucleotides agree with TRBD1. Sequences were obtained from PBMCs. Here the CDR3 reads CASSPMSMGQIDGYTF. In DNA, the CDR3 is TGTGCCAGCTCACCAATGAGTATGGGACAGATCGATGGCTACACCTTC.